This T cell receptor beta chain was retrieved from a study of CD8+ T cells in alopecia areata. V lost 0 bases, J lost 6 bases, and 9 bases lay in between. The length of the CDR3 is 14 residues. Germline loops: CDR1 LGHNA, CDR2 YSLEER. TCR sequencing used cDNA made by reverse transcription of extracted RNA. The repertoire was sequenced with immunoSEQ multiplex PCR; TCRdb's copy has only in-frame clones and lacks some. The sample contains 110,000 or so clones, under 40% of which appear only once. The chain joins TRBV4-3 to TRBJ2-4, with D possibly being TRBD1 (5 bases). The TCR was taken from a human donor with alopecia areata. The sequencing input was CD4+ T cells sorted from blood. CDR3 nucleotide sequence: TGCGCCAGCAGCCAAGACGGGCAGGGAAACATTCAGTACTTC. Amino acid sequence: CASSQDGQGNIQYF.